These 15 T cell receptor beta chains originate from one sample sequenced in a study of graft-versus-host responses after intestinal transplantation. These TCRs' antigens remain unknown. The repertoire was sequenced with immunoSEQ multiplex PCR; TCRdb's copy has only in-frame clones and lacks some. The sample holds some 85,000 clones, around 93% seen once. Specimen: unstimulated CD8+ T cells sorted from spleen or lymph node cells, collected before transplant. The receptors come from a human donor who was the organ donor for an intestinal transplant.

V usage is TRBV5-5 and J usage is TRBJ1-4, with D possibly being TRBD1 (6 bases). This CDR3 contains 14 residues. Trimming shortened V by 0 bases and J by 6 bases, and 9 bases separated the two germline ends. CDR1 is SGHKS, CDR2 YYEKEE, per germline (reference sequence). CDR3 in DNA: TGTGCCAGCAGCTTGGTCAGGGGTGATGAAAAACTGTTTTTT. It is translated as CASSLVRGDEKLFF. Full variable domain (remainder filled in from reference TRBV5-5 and TRBJ1-4): DAGVTQSPTHLIKTRGQQVTLRCSPISGHKSVSWYQQVLGQGPQFIFQYYEKEERGRGNFPDRFSARQFPNYSSELNVNALLLGDSALYLCASSLVRGDEKLFFGSGTQLSVL.

V is TRBV30 and J is TRBJ1-4, with D possibly being TRBD1 (5 bases). Between the trimmed V and J ends, which lost 7 bases and 5 bases, there was a span of 23 bases. From germline, CDR1 is GTSNPN and CDR2 SVGIG (reference sequence). There are 16 residues in the CDR3. CDR3 loop: CASRWGIWAKNEKLFF. The CDR3 DNA reads TGTGCCTCACGGTGGGGCATCTGGGCAAAGAATGAAAAACTGTTTTTT.

The chain is built from TRBV28 and TRBJ2-7; D uncertain. The CDR3 sequence is 14 residues long. V was shortened by 3 bases and J by 2 bases, with 11 bases between the two germline ends. The V gene's germline CDR1 is MDHEN and CDR2 SYDVKM. The CDR3 nucleotides read TGTGCCAGCAGTTTCCTGACATCGACCTACGAGCAGTACTTC. Protein: CASSFLTSTYEQYF.

The chain links TRBV7-9 to TRBJ2-7; the match to TRBD1 covers 8 bases. Germline V lookup: CDR1 SEHNR, CDR2 FQNEAQ (reference sequence). The length of the CDR3 is 16 residues. V was pared by 4 bases and J by 3 bases, with 11 bases of the junction left unmatched. As DNA, the CDR3 is TGTGCCAGCAGCTCTACAGGGACAGGTAATCTCTACGAGCAGTACTTC. Protein: CASSSTGTGNLYEQYF.

CDR3 sequence reads: CASRMGSGKTLGANVLTF. CDR3 coding DNA: TGTGCCAGCAGGATGGGGAGCGGTAAGACCCTCGGGGCCAACGTCCTGACTTTC. The gene calls are TRBV2 and TRBJ2-6, with a tentative D call TRBD2 (5 bases). CDR3 length: 18 amino acids. The V gene lost 6 bases and the J gene lost 4 bases, with 22 bases spanning the gap. Germline loops: CDR1 SNHLY, CDR2 FYNNEI.

The rearrangement links TRBV6-6 to TRBJ2-7; no definite D call. This CDR3 has 13 amino acids. Trimming shortened V by 5 bases and J by 3 bases, and 11 bases separated the two germline ends. CDR1 is MNHNY and CDR2 is SVGAGI in the germline V gene (reference sequence). CDR3: CASSPGLYYEQYF. CDR3 bases: TGTGCCAGCAGTCCGGGTCTGTACTACGAGCAGTACTTC.

The V call is TRBV5-1, the J call TRBJ1-6; 9 bases match TRBD1. The V gene's germline CDR1 is SGHRS and CDR2 YFSETQ. V was clipped by 3 bases and J by 7 bases; unmatched bases: 5. The CDR3 length is 15 residues. The DNA of the CDR3 is TGCGCCAGCAGCTCTACAGGGGGCGAGAATTCACCCCTCCACTTT. Encoded protein: CASSSTGGENSPLHF.

V and J are TRBV16 and TRBJ1-1; D is undetermined. The germline CDR1 and CDR2 sequences are KGHSY and FQNENV. There are 15 residues in the CDR3. V was cut by 2 bases and J by 2 bases, with 12 bases left in between. CDR3 nucleotides: TGTGCCAGCAGCCAAGAAAAAACAGTTAACACTGAAGCTTTCTTT. Amino acids: CASSQEKTVNTEAFF.

V is TRBV19 and J is TRBJ1-1; 9 nucleotides agree with TRBD1. Germline V gene sequence: CDR1 LNHDA, CDR2 SQIVND (reference sequence). This CDR3 spans 15 amino acids. V gave up 7 bases and J gave up 4 bases; unmatched junction bases: 10. CDR3 DNA: TGTGCCAGTACCGATGGGACAGGGCCGGGCACTGAAGCTTTCTTT. Amino acid sequence: CASTDGTGPGTEAFF.

This rearrangement joins TRBV7-8 to TRBJ2-3, with 7 bases fitting TRBD2. CDR1 is SGHVS, CDR2 FQNEAQ, per germline. CDR3 length: 14 residues. Trimming took 6 bases from V and 1 from J; bases not matched to a gene: 4. The DNA of the CDR3 is TGTGCCAGCAGTCCCAGCGGGGGCACAGATACGCAGTATTTT. Amino acids: CASSPSGGTDTQYF.

The chain carries TRBV5-1 and TRBJ2-7; 7 bases map to TRBD2. With V trimmed by 2 bases and J by 6 bases, 8 bases remained unmatched. The CDR3 has 14 residues. Germline lookup yields CDR1 SGHRS and CDR2 YFSETQ. DNA for the CDR3: TGCGCCAGCAGCTTACCGAGCGGGGCGACCGAGCAGTACTTC. Amino acid sequence: CASSLPSGATEQYF.

In nucleotides, the CDR3 is TGTGCCAGCACCCCGACACCCGACTACAATGAGCAGTTCTTC. Translation: CASTPTPDYNEQFF. The rearrangement uses TRBV7-2 and TRBJ2-1; D is unresolved. The CDR3 loop spans 14 amino acids. Germline assignment: CDR1 SGHTA and CDR2 FQGNSA. The V gene lost 7 bases and the J gene lost 3 bases, with 13 bases spanning the gap.

The rearrangement joins TRBV29-1 to TRBJ2-3; tentatively, D is TRBD2 (6 bases). V lost 7 bases and J lost 0, with 11 bases in between. The CDR3 covers 13 residues. CDR1 is SQVTM and CDR2 is ANQGSEA in the germline V gene. The DNA for the CDR3 is TGCAGCGCCGGGACTCCTAGCACAGATACGCAGTATTTT. Its protein is CSAGTPSTDTQYF.

This chain joins TRBV10-3 and TRBJ2-7; 8 bases are shared with TRBD2. Germline V gene sequence: CDR1 ENHRY, CDR2 SYGVKD. The CDR3 runs 14 residues. The V segment lost 5 bases and the J segment 5 bases; nucleotides outside the gene matches: 8. The CDR3: CAISPLAGGDEQYF. The CDR3 bases are TGTGCCATCAGTCCACTGGCGGGGGGCGACGAGCAGTACTTC.

The chain joins TRBV28 to TRBJ1-1, with 7 bases that match TRBD1. V gave up 6 bases and J gave up 5 bases; unmatched junction bases: 6. Per germline, CDR1 MDHEN and CDR2 SYDVKM. The CDR3 is 13 amino acids. The DNA for the CDR3 is TGTGCCAGCAGCCTGACAGGGAGGACTGAAGCTTTCTTT. Its protein product is CASSLTGRTEAFF.